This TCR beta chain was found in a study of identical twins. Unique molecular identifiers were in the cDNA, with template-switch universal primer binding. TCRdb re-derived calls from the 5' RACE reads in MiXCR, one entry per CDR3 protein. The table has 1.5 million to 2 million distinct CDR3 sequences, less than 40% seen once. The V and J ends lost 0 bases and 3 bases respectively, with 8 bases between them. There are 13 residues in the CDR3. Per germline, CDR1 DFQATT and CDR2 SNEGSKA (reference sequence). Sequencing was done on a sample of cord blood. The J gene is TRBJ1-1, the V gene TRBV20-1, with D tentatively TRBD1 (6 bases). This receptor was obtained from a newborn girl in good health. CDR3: CSARDWTDTEAFF. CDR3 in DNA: TGCAGTGCTAGAGATTGGACAGACACTGAAGCTTTCTTT.